The 20 T cell receptor beta chains below all came from one sample that was sequenced in a study of blood T cell repertoires in COVID-19. Here immunoSEQ multiplex PCR was the method, and the copy in TCRdb shows in-frame clones only, minus some. The sample contains about 130,000 clones, 80% to 95% of which appear only once. The sample taken for sequencing was peripheral blood. The receptors shown here come from a man over 45 with COVID-19, enrolled during active disease.

The V call is TRBV10-2, the J call TRBJ2-5; TRBD1 might be the D (6 bases). Trimming cost V 8 bases and J 5 bases, with 12 bases left between them. This CDR3 has 12 residues. The germline gives CDR1 WSHSY, CDR2 SAAADI. The CDR3: CASGPQGETQYF. The CDR3 nucleotides read TGCGCCAGCGGCCCCCAGGGGGAGACCCAGTACTTC.

This clone has more than one count but fewer than ten. V gene TRBV18 combines with J gene TRBJ2-7; 9 bases are a match to TRBD2. CDR3 length: 15 amino acids. J was trimmed by 3 bases and V by 4 bases; bases with no gene match: 7. Germline V gives CDR1 KGHSH, CDR2 LQKENI. CDR3: CASSLASGDFYEQYV. In DNA, the CDR3 is TGTGCCAGCTCACTAGCTAGCGGGGATTTCTACGAGCAGTACGTC.

The V call is TRBV6-1, the J call TRBJ2-5; 10 bases agree with TRBD2. The CDR3 is 16 residues long. Germline CDR1 reads MNHNS; CDR2 reads SASEGT. Trimming at V came to 2 bases and at J to 5 bases, leaving 8 bases not matched to a gene. The CDR3 DNA follows: TGTGCCAGCAGTGAACTAGCGGGAGCGTGGCGGGAGACCCAGTACTTC. It specifies CASSELAGAWRETQYF.

The chain recombines TRBV2 with TRBJ2-7; 8 bases are shared with TRBD1. J gave up 1 base and V 6 bases, and 2 bases lay outside the gene matches. The CDR3 has 13 amino acids. Germline lookup yields CDR1 SNHLY and CDR2 FYNNEI. CDR3 loop: CASSQGASYEQYV. As DNA, the CDR3 is TGTGCCAGCAGCCAGGGGGCTTCCTACGAGCAGTACGTC.

The V and J genes are TRBV15 and TRBJ2-3; D unclear. Trimming pared 0 bases from V and 4 bases from J, leaving 8 bases between. The CDR3 totals 14 residues. Germline loops: CDR1 LNHNV, CDR2 YYDKDF (reference sequence). The CDR3 bases are TGTGCCACCAGCAGAGACCTAAAATCAGATACGCAGTATTTT. Protein: CATSRDLKSDTQYF.

The gene calls are TRBV25-1 and TRBJ1-2; D unclear. Trimming took off 1 base at V and 6 bases at J, with 15 bases between the two ends. CDR1 and CDR2 from the germline V gene are MGHDK and SYGVNS. This CDR3 contains 15 residues. CDR3 sequence (DNA): TGTGCCAGCAGTGAATTAGTGGGAGAGTTGCATGGCTACACCTTC. As protein: CASSELVGELHGYTF.

V gene TRBV18 combines with J gene TRBJ1-1, with 7 bases that match TRBD1. CDR3 length: 14 residues. Trimming took 5 bases from V and 3 from J; bases not matched to a gene: 6. From germline, CDR1 is KGHSH and CDR2 LQKENI. CDR3 coding DNA: TGTGCCAGCTCATCTACAGGGGCGGACACTGAAGCTTTCTTT. This codes for CASSSTGADTEAFF.

The chain is built from TRBV9 and TRBJ2-7; the match to TRBD2 covers 11 bases. J gave up 2 bases and V 4 bases, and 5 bases lay outside the gene matches. CDR3 length equals 15 residues. Looked up from germline, CDR1 is SGDLS and CDR2 is YYNGEE. CDR3 protein: CASSPGLAEPYEQYF. CDR3 bases: TGTGCCAGCAGCCCGGGACTAGCGGAACCCTACGAGCAGTACTTC. Together with reference TRBV9 and TRBJ2-7, the CDR3 gives the full variable domain: DSGVTQTPKHLITATGQRVTLRCSPRSGDLSVYWYQQSLDQGLQFLIQYYNGEERAKGNILERFSAQQFPDLHSELNLSSLELGDSALYFCASSPGLAEPYEQYFGPGTRLTVT.

This chain links TRBV5-5 with TRBJ1-1; D not resolved. Germline CDR1 is SGHKS and CDR2 is YYEKEE (reference sequence). Trimming left V 1 base short and J 1 base short, with 5 bases between. The CDR3 has 13 amino acids. CDR3 residues: CASSLSQNTEAFF. CDR3 coding DNA: TGTGCCAGCAGCTTGTCCCAGAACACTGAAGCTTTCTTT.

This chain connects TRBV5-1 to TRBJ1-4; D ambiguous. This CDR3 region has 14 residues. Trimming took off 7 bases at V and 0 bases at J, with 10 bases between the two ends. CDR1 and CDR2 (germline): SGHRS, YFSETQ. For the CDR3, the DNA is TGCGCCAGCCGGGTCTCAGCAACTAATGAAAAACTGTTTTTT. Translation: CASRVSATNEKLFF. The whole variable domain, filled in from reference TRBV5-1 and TRBJ1-4, reads KAGVTQTPRYLIKTRGQQVTLSCSPISGHRSVSWYQQTPGQGLQFLFEYFSETQRNKGNFPGRFSGRQFSNSRSEMNVSTLELGDSALYLCASRVSATNEKLFFGSGTQLSVL.

The rearrangement uses TRBV9 and TRBJ2-7; 8 positions match TRBD2. This CDR3 region has 15 residues. Germline V CDR1 and CDR2: SGDLS, YYNGEE. The trim removed 0 bases at V and 5 bases at J, leaving 7 bases unmatched. CDR3 amino acids: CASSVDVTSVHEQYF. The CDR3 DNA reads TGTGCCAGCAGCGTAGATGTGACTAGCGTTCACGAGCAGTACTTC. Full variable domain (outside the CDR3, taken from reference TRBV9 and TRBJ2-7): DSGVTQTPKHLITATGQRVTLRCSPRSGDLSVYWYQQSLDQGLQFLIQYYNGEERAKGNILERFSAQQFPDLHSELNLSSLELGDSALYFCASSVDVTSVHEQYFGPGTRLTVT.

The chain carries TRBV18 and TRBJ1-2; no definite D call. From germline, CDR1 is KGHSH and CDR2 LQKENI. V was trimmed by 0 bases and J by 4 bases, leaving 9 bases between them. The CDR3 has 14 residues. The CDR3: CASSPPVRSYGYTF. Here the CDR3 DNA reads TGTGCCAGCTCACCACCTGTTCGCAGCTATGGCTACACCTTC.

The rearrangement uses TRBV30 and TRBJ2-1, with a possible D match to TRBD2 (6 bases). V lost 2 bases and J lost 10, with 12 bases in between. Germline lookup yields CDR1 GTSNPN and CDR2 SVGIG (reference sequence). The CDR3 is 12 residues long. As DNA, the CDR3 is TGTGCCTGGAGTCCCCAGGGAGGCGAGCAGTTCTTC. It codes for CAWSPQGGEQFF.

This sequence joins TRBV19 and TRBJ1-5; D perhaps matches TRBD1 (5 bases). The CDR3 covers 16 residues. V shed 5 bases and J shed 2 bases, with 16 bases lying between them. Germline lookup yields CDR1 LNHDA and CDR2 SQIVND (reference sequence). This chain's CDR3 is CASSPRGRMGNQPQHF. CDR3 nucleotides: TGTGCCAGTAGTCCTAGGGGCCGGATGGGCAATCAGCCCCAGCATTTT.

This chain joins TRBV28 and TRBJ1-1, with D possibly being TRBD1 (5 bases). This CDR3 has 16 amino acids. From germline, CDR1 is MDHEN and CDR2 SYDVKM. Between the trimmed V and J ends, which lost 1 base and 2 bases, there was a span of 14 bases. The CDR3, as DNA: TGTGCCAGCAGTTTATCGTCGGGGGGTGGTAACACTGAAGCTTTCTTT. Its protein is CASSLSSGGGNTEAFF.

V usage is TRBV11-3 and J usage is TRBJ2-1; 9 positions match TRBD2. V was pared by 10 bases and J by 9 bases, with 10 bases of the junction left unmatched. The CDR3 is 13 amino acids. The germline gives CDR1 SGHNT, CDR2 YENEEA. The CDR3 protein is CAKHEREESEQFF. For the CDR3, the DNA is TGTGCCAAGCACGAGCGGGAGGAATCTGAGCAGTTCTTC.

This chain joins TRBV28 and TRBJ2-5; maybe TRBD2 (6 bases). V was cut by 3 bases and J by 2 bases, with 10 bases left in between. Germline lookup yields CDR1 MDHEN and CDR2 SYDVKM. The CDR3 is 14 residues long. The chain's CDR3 is CASSFVAGQETQYF. Here the CDR3 DNA reads TGTGCCAGCAGTTTTGTGGCGGGGCAAGAGACCCAGTACTTC.

This chain joins TRBV27 and TRBJ2-1, with 12 nucleotides matching TRBD1. Germline V gene sequence: CDR1 MNHEY, CDR2 SMNVEV (reference sequence). Trimming at V came to 4 bases and at J to 5 bases, leaving 3 bases not matched to a gene. This CDR3 is built from 15 residues. The CDR3 is CASSSGQGAHNEQFF. In DNA, the CDR3 is TGTGCCAGCAGTTCGGGACAGGGGGCTCACAATGAGCAGTTCTTC.

This clone showed up just once. The chain employs TRBV5-1 and TRBJ2-6; tentative D call: TRBD2 (6 bases). V was trimmed by 10 bases and J by 0 bases, leaving 14 bases between them. This CDR3 comprises 15 residues. Germline values: CDR1 SGHRS, CDR2 YFSETQ. The CDR3 bases are TGCGCCCCCTGCGGGGCTAGCTCTGGGGCCAACGTCCTGACTTTC. Translating gives CAPCGASSGANVLTF.

This clone was observed a single time. The chain carries TRBV28 and TRBJ2-7; 11 bases line up with TRBD1. Per germline, CDR1 MDHEN and CDR2 SYDVKM. The junction had 2 bases not matched to a gene; V was cut back by 6 bases and J by 1 base. This CDR3 has 14 amino acids. This CDR3 is CASRRDRGSYEQYF. The CDR3 bases are TGTGCCAGCAGGAGGGACAGGGGGTCCTACGAGCAGTACTTC.